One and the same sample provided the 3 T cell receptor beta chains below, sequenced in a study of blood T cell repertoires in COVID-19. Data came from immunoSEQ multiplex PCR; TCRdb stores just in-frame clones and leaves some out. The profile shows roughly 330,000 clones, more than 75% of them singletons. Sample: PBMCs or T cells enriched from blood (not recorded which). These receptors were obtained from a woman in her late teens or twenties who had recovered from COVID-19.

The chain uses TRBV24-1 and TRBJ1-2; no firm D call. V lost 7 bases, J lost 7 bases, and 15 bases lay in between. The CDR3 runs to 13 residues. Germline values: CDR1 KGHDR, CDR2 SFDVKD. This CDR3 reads CATSGLRTGGYTF. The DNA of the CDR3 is TGTGCCACCAGCGGCCTCCGGACTGGTGGCTACACCTTC.

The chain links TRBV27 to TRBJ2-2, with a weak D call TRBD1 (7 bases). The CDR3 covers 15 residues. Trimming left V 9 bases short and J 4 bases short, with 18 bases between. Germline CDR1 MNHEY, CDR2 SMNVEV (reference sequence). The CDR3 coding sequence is TGTGCCAGTAGGAGGGGGGACAGCTTCACCGGGGAGCTGTTTTTT. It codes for CASRRGDSFTGELFF.

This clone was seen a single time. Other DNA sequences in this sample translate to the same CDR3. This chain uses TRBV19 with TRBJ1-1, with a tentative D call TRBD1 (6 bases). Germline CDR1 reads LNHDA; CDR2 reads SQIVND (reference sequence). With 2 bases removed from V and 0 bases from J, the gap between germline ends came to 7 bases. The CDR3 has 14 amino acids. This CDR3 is CASSITGMNTEAFF. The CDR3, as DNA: TGTGCCAGTAGTATAACAGGGATGAACACTGAAGCTTTCTTT.